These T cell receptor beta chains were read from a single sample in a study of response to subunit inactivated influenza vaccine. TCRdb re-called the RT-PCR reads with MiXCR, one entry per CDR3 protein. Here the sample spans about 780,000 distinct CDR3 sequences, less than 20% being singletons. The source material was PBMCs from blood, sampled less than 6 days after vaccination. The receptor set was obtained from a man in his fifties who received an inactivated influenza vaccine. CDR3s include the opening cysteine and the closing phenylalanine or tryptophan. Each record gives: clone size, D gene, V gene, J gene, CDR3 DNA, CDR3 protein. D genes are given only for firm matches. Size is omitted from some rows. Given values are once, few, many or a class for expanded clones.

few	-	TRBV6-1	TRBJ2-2	TGTGCCAGCAGTGAAGCACAGGGTGCCACCGGGGAGCTGTTTTTT	CASSEAQGATGELFF
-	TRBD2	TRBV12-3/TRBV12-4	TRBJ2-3	TGTGCCAGCAGCACGAGACTAGCGGGGGGCCGTCCTCCTAGCACAGATACGCAGTATTTT	CASSTRLAGGRPPSTDTQYF
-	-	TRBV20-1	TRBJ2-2	TGCAGGGTTTTAGGTCCCGGGGAGCTGTTTTTT	CRVLGPGELFF
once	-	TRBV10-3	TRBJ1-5	TGTGCCATCAGTGAGTCAGCCCCTAGCAATCAGCCCCAGCATTTT	CAISESAPSNQPQHF
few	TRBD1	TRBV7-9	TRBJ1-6	TGTGCCAGCAGCCCGAGGACAGGGGGCTGGAATTCACCCCTCCACTTT	CASSPRTGGWNSPLHF
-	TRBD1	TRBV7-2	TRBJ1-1	TGTGCCAGCAGCAGGGGACAGATGAACACTGAAGCTTTCTTT	CASSRGQMNTEAFF
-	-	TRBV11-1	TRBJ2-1	TGTGCCAGCAGCTTAGCCGCGACCCCAATAGAGCAGTTCTTC	CASSLAATPIEQFF
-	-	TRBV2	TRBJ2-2	TGTGCCAGCCGAGGCAGTGGAGCCGGGGAGCTGTTTTTT	CASRGSGAGELFF
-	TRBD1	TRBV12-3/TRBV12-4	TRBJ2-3	TGTGCCACCAGATACAGGGGGCTGAGGACAGATACGCAGTATTTT	CATRYRGLRTDTQYF
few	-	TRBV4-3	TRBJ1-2	TGCGCCAGCAGCCAGAAGACAACTTATGGCTACACCTTC	CASSQKTTYGYTF
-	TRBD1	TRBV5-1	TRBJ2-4	TGCGCCAGCAGCTTTGGACAGGGCGCAGGGGCCAAAAACATTCAGTACTTC	CASSFGQGAGAKNIQYF
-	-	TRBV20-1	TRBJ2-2	TGCAGTGCTCCTTATGAGGGCACCGGGGAGCTGTTTTTT	CSAPYEGTGELFF
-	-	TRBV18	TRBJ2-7	TGTGCCAGCTCACCCGGCGGGGTCGCCCTTTACGAGCAGTACTTC	CASSPGGVALYEQYF
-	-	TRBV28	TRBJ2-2	TGTGCCAGCAGCTCGGCGGGTTGGGGCACCGGGGAGCTGTTTTTT	CASSSAGWGTGELFF
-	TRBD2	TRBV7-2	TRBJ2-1	TGTGCCAGCAGCCTCGGACTAGTTGGTGACAATGAGCAGTTCTTC	CASSLGLVGDNEQFF
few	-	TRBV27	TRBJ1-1	TGTGCCAGCAGCCTCAGGGTCTCTGCTGAAGCTTTCTTT	CASSLRVSAEAFF
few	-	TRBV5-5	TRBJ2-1	TGTGCCAGCAGCTCCAATATCTTTCCCTACAATGAGCAGTTCTTC	CASSSNIFPYNEQFF
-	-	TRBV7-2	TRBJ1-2	TGTGCCAGCAGCCCGTCGAACGGTCCCCATGGCTACACCTTC	CASSPSNGPHGYTF
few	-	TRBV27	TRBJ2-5	TGTGCCAGCCGCGGACCGTACCAAGAGACCCAGTACTTC	CASRGPYQETQYF
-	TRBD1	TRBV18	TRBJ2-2	TGTGCCAGCTCATGGACAGGGACCAACACCGGGGAGCTGTTTTTT	CASSWTGTNTGELFF
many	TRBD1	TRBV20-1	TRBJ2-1	TGCAGTGCTCACCGGGACAGGGGGTTCAATGAGCAGTTCTTC	CSAHRDRGFNEQFF
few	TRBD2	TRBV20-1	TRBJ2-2	TGCAGTGCTAGAGGGACTAGCGGGGCGAACACCGGGGAGCTGTTTTTT	CSARGTSGANTGELFF
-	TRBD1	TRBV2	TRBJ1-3	TGTGCCAGCAGTGTGGAGGGACAGTCCTCTGGAAACACCATATATTTT	CASSVEGQSSGNTIYF
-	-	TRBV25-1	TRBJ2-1	TGTGCCAGCAGTGCCTCAGGGTTATGGAATGAGCAGTTCTTC	CASSASGLWNEQFF
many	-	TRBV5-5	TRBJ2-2	TGTGCCAGCAGCTCGGTGGCAGGGGTGATCGGGGAGCTGTTTTTT	CASSSVAGVIGELFF
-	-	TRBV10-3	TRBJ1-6	TGTGCCATCAGGGAAGGGAGCTCCTATAATTCACCCCTCCACTTT	CAIREGSSYNSPLHF
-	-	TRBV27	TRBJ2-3	TGTGCCAGCCAATTAAGGAGCACAGATACGCAGTATTTT	CASQLRSTDTQYF
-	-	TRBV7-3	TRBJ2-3	TGTGCCAGCAGCTTGGGTACCGGGACCCGGGGGCGGACAGATACGCAGTATTTT	CASSLGTGTRGRTDTQYF
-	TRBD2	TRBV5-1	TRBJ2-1	TGCGCCAGCAGCTTGGGCGGGGGAGTTCCCAATGAGCAGTTCTTC	CASSLGGGVPNEQFF
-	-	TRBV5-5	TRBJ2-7	TGTGCCAGCAGCTTGATGAGACTCGTGCTTTCCGAGCAGTACTTC	CASSLMRLVLSEQYF
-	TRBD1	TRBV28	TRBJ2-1	TGTGCCAGCAGTTTACTGCAGGGGGCTGCCAATGAGCAGTTCTTC	CASSLLQGAANEQFF
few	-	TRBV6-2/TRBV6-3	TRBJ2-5	TGTGCCAGCCGAGAGGGGGTTTCCCAAGAGACCCAGTACTTC	CASREGVSQETQYF
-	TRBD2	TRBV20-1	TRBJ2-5	TGCAGTGCTAGCCTTAAGCGGGAGGCCCTCCCAGAGACCCAGTACTTC	CSASLKREALPETQYF
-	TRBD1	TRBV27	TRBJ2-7	TGTGCCAGCAGCCGCCGCCCGGCGGGACAGGCCACCTACGAGCAGTACTTC	CASSRRPAGQATYEQYF
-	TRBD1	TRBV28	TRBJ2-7	TGTGCCAGCAGTTTACTGGGACAGGGATCTGTCGAGCAGTACTTC	CASSLLGQGSVEQYF
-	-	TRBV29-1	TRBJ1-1	TGCAGCGTTGTACCGAGGGCAGGAGCTGAAGCTTTCTTT	CSVVPRAGAEAFF
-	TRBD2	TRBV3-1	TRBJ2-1	TGTGCCAGCAGCCAAGCTAGCGGTGGAGATGAGCAGTTCTTC	CASSQASGGDEQFF
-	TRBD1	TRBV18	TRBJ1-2	TGTGCCAGCTCACCAGGACAGGGACCAGGCTACACCTTC	CASSPGQGPGYTF
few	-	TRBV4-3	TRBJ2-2	TGCGCCAGCAGCCAAGCACGGGCTTCCGGGGAGCTGTTTTTT	CASSQARASGELFF
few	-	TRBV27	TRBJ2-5	TGTGCCAGCAGTTTCAGGAGGGGGGAGACCCAGTACTTC	CASSFRRGETQYF
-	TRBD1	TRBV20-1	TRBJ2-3	TGCAGTGCTCAAGGGGGCGGCACAGATACGCAGTATTTT	CSAQGGGTDTQYF
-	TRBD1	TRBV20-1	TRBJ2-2	TGCAGTGCTAGGGCGGTTACAGGGGGCACCGGGGAGCTGTTTTTT	CSARAVTGGTGELFF
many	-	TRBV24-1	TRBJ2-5	TGTGCCACCAGCCACCCCCAAGGGGACGAGACCCAGTACTTC	CATSHPQGDETQYF
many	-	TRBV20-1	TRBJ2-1	TGCAGAGGCCTGGGGGCGGGTTCTTACAATGAGCAGTTCTTC	CRGLGAGSYNEQFF
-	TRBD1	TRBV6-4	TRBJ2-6	TGTGCCAGCAGGCCCAGCCCGACAGGGGACGGGGCCAACGTCCTGACTTTC	CASRPSPTGDGANVLTF
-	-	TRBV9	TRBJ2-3	TGTGCCAGCAGCGTACGCACTAGACAGAGCACAGATACGCAGTATTTT	CASSVRTRQSTDTQYF
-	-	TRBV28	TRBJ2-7	TGTGCCAGCAGTTCCCCAGGAGGGATTAACCAGCAGTACTTC	CASSSPGGINQQYF
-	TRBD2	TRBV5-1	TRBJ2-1	TGCGCCAGCAGCTTGCTTTCTAGCGGAGCCTACAATGAGCAGTTCTTC	CASSLLSSGAYNEQFF
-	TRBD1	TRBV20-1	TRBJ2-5	TGCAGTGCCGGTGATCGGGACAGGGGTGGGGAGACCCAGTACTTC	CSAGDRDRGGETQYF
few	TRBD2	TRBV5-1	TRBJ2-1	TGCGCCAGCAGCTTGAGGACTAGCGGGGCTCTAAATGAGCAGTTCTTC	CASSLRTSGALNEQFF
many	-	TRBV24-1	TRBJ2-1	TGTGCCAGCCGAGGCGGGACATACAATGAGCAGTTCTTC	CASRGGTYNEQFF
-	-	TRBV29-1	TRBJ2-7	TGCAGCGCCAGAAGGGCCGCAACCTACGAGCAGTACTTC	CSARRAATYEQYF
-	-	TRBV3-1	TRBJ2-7	TGTGCCAGCAGCCAAGAAGGCGGCGGGTGGTACGAGCAGTACTTC	CASSQEGGGWYEQYF